A selection of T cell receptor beta chains follows, all from one sample in a study of blood T cell repertoires in COVID-19. Profiling relied on immunoSEQ multiplex PCR, and the TCRdb table lists in-frame clones only, not all of them. The data contain some 42,000 clones, around nine tenths of them singletons. The sample was peripheral blood. The receptor set was obtained from a human donor in a cohort sampled during active COVID-19. The CDR3 runs from the conserved cysteine through the conserved F or W. D genes are given only for firm matches. Where a row states a size, it is once, few, many or the class of an expanded clone; other rows omit it.

v_call: TRBV11-2; clone_size: NA; d_call: NA; j_call: TRBJ1-6; cdr3_nt: TGTGCCAGCAGTCCCGTCCGGGACAACTCCTATAATTCACCCCTCCACTTT; cdr3_aa: CASSPVRDNSYNSPLHF
v_call: TRBV6-5; clone_size: once; d_call: TRBD1; j_call: TRBJ2-7; cdr3_nt: TGTGCCAGCAGGCCCTCGACAGGGCGGACGGGAGAGCAGTACTTC; cdr3_aa: CASRPSTGRTGEQYF
v_call: TRBV5-1; clone_size: NA; d_call: NA; j_call: TRBJ1-2; cdr3_nt: TGCGCCAGCAGCTTGGCCGCCGAGAAGGAGCAGGGCTACACCTTC; cdr3_aa: CASSLAAEKEQGYTF
v_call: TRBV19; clone_size: NA; d_call: NA; j_call: TRBJ1-2; cdr3_nt: TGTGCCAGTAGTATCGCCAGGGTTGGCTACACCTTC; cdr3_aa: CASSIARVGYTF
v_call: TRBV28; clone_size: once; d_call: NA; j_call: TRBJ1-5; cdr3_nt: TGTGCCAGCGGTATTGGGGGGACGGGCAATCAGCCCCAGCATTTT; cdr3_aa: CASGIGGTGNQPQHF
v_call: TRBV18; clone_size: NA; d_call: NA; j_call: TRBJ1-5; cdr3_nt: TGTGCCAGCTCAGCAGGGTCTCGCCAGCCCCAGCATTTT; cdr3_aa: CASSAGSRQPQHF
v_call: TRBV7-9; clone_size: NA; d_call: NA; j_call: TRBJ2-7; cdr3_nt: TGTGCCAGCAGCCGTGGCGGGACGGGGTTCTACGAGCAGTACTTC; cdr3_aa: CASSRGGTGFYEQYF
v_call: TRBV27; clone_size: NA; d_call: NA; j_call: TRBJ1-1; cdr3_nt: TGTGCCAGCAGCGAATCGGTCCCTCGGGGCACTGAAGCTTTCTTT; cdr3_aa: CASSESVPRGTEAFF
v_call: TRBV7-2; clone_size: few; d_call: TRBD1; j_call: TRBJ1-5; cdr3_nt: TGTGCCAGCAGCTTTTCAGGGGGCGCAGGTCAGCCCCAGCATTTT; cdr3_aa: CASSFSGGAGQPQHF
v_call: TRBV10-3; clone_size: once; d_call: TRBD1; j_call: TRBJ1-3; cdr3_nt: TGTGCCATCAGTGAGACCCTAGGACAGGGCTCTGGAAACACCATATATTTT; cdr3_aa: CAISETLGQGSGNTIYF
v_call: TRBV7-2; clone_size: NA; d_call: NA; j_call: TRBJ1-3; cdr3_nt: TGTGCCAGCAGCTTCTGGGGACTCTCTGGAAACACCATATATTTT; cdr3_aa: CASSFWGLSGNTIYF
v_call: TRBV29-1; clone_size: NA; d_call: TRBD1; j_call: TRBJ1-1; cdr3_nt: TGCAGCGGAAAACAGGGGAAAGACACTGAAGCTTTCTTT; cdr3_aa: CSGKQGKDTEAFF
v_call: TRBV18; clone_size: NA; d_call: NA; j_call: TRBJ1-6; cdr3_nt: TGTGCCAGCTCATGGACAGCGTCTCATAGCTCCTATAATTCACCCCTCCACTTT; cdr3_aa: CASSWTASHSSYNSPLHF
v_call: TRBV4-1; clone_size: NA; d_call: TRBD1; j_call: TRBJ1-6; cdr3_nt: TGCGCCAGCAGCCGACAGGGACCCCTCCACTTT; cdr3_aa: CASSRQGPLHF
v_call: TRBV4-1; clone_size: NA; d_call: TRBD1; j_call: TRBJ1-5; cdr3_nt: TGCGCCAGCAGCCAAACGGGACAGGGGGATCAGCCCCAGCATTTT; cdr3_aa: CASSQTGQGDQPQHF
v_call: TRBV10-1; clone_size: once; d_call: TRBD1; j_call: TRBJ1-1; cdr3_nt: TGCGCCAGCAGGACCATCCAGGGGGAAGAGGGGAACACTGAAGCTTTCTTT; cdr3_aa: CASRTIQGEEGNTEAFF
v_call: TRBV7-9; clone_size: NA; d_call: TRBD2; j_call: TRBJ2-1; cdr3_nt: TGTGCCAGCAGCGGGGCTAGCGGGGGTTCCTACAATGAGCAGTTCTTC; cdr3_aa: CASSGASGGSYNEQFF
v_call: TRBV6-6; clone_size: NA; d_call: NA; j_call: TRBJ1-6; cdr3_nt: TGTGCCAGCAACACCCCCTTGAAGGGGTTTAATTCACCCCTCCACTTT; cdr3_aa: CASNTPLKGFNSPLHF
v_call: TRBV7-9; clone_size: once; d_call: NA; j_call: TRBJ2-7; cdr3_nt: TGTGCCACCGGTAGAGGTTCAACCTACGAGCAGTACTTC; cdr3_aa: CATGRGSTYEQYF
v_call: TRBV3-1/TRBV3-2; clone_size: medium-sized; d_call: NA; j_call: TRBJ1-5; cdr3_nt: TGTGCCAGCAGCCAAGATCCGGCAGGAAATAATCAGCCCCAGCATTTT; cdr3_aa: CASSQDPAGNNQPQHF
v_call: TRBV19; clone_size: NA; d_call: NA; j_call: TRBJ1-1; cdr3_nt: TGTGCCAGTAGTATGGGGGGGATCGCTTTCTTT; cdr3_aa: CASSMGGIAFF
v_call: TRBV21-1; clone_size: NA; d_call: NA; j_call: TRBJ1-1; cdr3_nt: TGTGCCAGCAGCAAAGTTCTCTGGGCGAAGAACACTGAAGCTTTCTTT; cdr3_aa: CASSKVLWAKNTEAFF
v_call: TRBV6-5; clone_size: NA; d_call: NA; j_call: TRBJ2-7; cdr3_nt: TGTGCCAGTCAAACCCGGGACAACTCCTACGAGCAGTACTTC; cdr3_aa: CASQTRDNSYEQYF
v_call: TRBV7-9; clone_size: NA; d_call: TRBD1; j_call: TRBJ1-2; cdr3_nt: TGTGCCAGCAGCTTGGGACAGGTCGATGGCTACACCTTC; cdr3_aa: CASSLGQVDGYTF